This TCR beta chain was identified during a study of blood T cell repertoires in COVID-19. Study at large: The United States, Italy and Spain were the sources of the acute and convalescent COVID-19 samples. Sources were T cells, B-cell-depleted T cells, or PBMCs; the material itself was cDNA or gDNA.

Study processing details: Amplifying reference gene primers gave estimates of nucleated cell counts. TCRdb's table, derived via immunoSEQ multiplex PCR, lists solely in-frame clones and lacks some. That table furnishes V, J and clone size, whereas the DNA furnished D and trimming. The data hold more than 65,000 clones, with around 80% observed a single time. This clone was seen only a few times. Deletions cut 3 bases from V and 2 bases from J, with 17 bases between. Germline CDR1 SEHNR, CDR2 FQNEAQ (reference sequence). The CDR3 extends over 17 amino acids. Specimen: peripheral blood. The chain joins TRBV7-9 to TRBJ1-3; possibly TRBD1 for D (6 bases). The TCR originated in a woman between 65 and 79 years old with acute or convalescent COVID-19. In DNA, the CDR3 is TGTGCCAGCAGCTTCATGGGGGGGGCTAAGGCTGGAAACACCATATATTTT. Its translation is CASSFMGGAKAGNTIYF.